One sample yielded the 10 T cell receptor beta chains listed below, sequenced in a study of graft-versus-host responses after intestinal transplantation (dated by TCRdb to 2020 to 2023). Taken with the paper, the label for time point translates to: cells obtained before transplantation from donor or recipient. The receptor library was made with the immunoSEQ multiplex PCR assay. Here the immuneACCESS table is served through TCRdb, limited to in-frame sequences with V and J called. Missing clones are a known gap in these copies; in checked studies unresolved V genes cover under half, and the rest lacks a known reason. This sample gives around 90,000 clones in total; 80% to 95% of them show up just once. About 0.3% of the sample is in the top ten clones. These receptors are not linked to any known antigen. The sample consisted of unstimulated CD4+ T cells sorted from spleen or lymph node cells, taken before intestinal transplant. The receptors originated from a human donor who received an intestinal transplant.

V and J are TRBV2 and TRBJ2-7; no firm D call. V lost 3 bases and J 4 bases, leaving 13 bases between the germline ends. Germline CDR1 and CDR2: SNHLY and FYNNEI. The CDR3 runs to 14 residues. CDR3 residues: CASSDLGISYEQYF. DNA of the CDR3: TGTGCCAGCAGTGACCTAGGGATTTCTTACGAGCAGTACTTC.

Points on this clone: Relative to the germline gene, one junction end is altered; a read error may explain this. The sample contains more than one DNA sequence encoding this CDR3. This sequence joins TRBV5-4 and TRBJ2-7; D not certain. There are 12 residues in the CDR3. Germline V gene lookup returns CDR1 SGHNT and CDR2 YYREEE (reference sequence). The CDR3 region is CASSLAVGEQYF. For the CDR3, the DNA is TGCGCCAGCAGCTTGGCCGTTGGCGAGCAGTACTTC.

This clone was counted a single time. The V call is TRBV27, the J call TRBJ1-2; 7 bases match TRBD1. J lost 8 bases, V lost 5 bases, and 11 bases had no gene match. The CDR3 runs 14 residues. Germline V gene data show CDR1 as MNHEY and CDR2 as SMNVEV (reference sequence). This CDR3 reads CASSGPGGLGGYTF. As DNA, the CDR3 is TGTGCCAGCAGTGGGCCAGGGGGGTTGGGAGGCTACACCTTC.

This clone came up a few times. The gene calls are TRBV6-1 and TRBJ1-2; D ambiguous. The CDR3 totals 15 residues. Trimming removed 1 base from V and 4 bases from J, with 13 bases in between. Germline V gene sequence: CDR1 MNHNS, CDR2 SASEGT. The CDR3 DNA reads as TGTGCCAGCAGTGAAGAACGGGTCGGCACCTATGGCTACACCTTC. Its translation is CASSEERVGTYGYTF.

This chain joins TRBV27 and TRBJ1-6, with 11 bases matching TRBD1. The V and J ends lost 2 bases and 6 bases, in that order; junction bases with no gene match: 9. Germline CDR1 MNHEY, CDR2 SMNVEV (reference sequence). The CDR3 has 18 amino acids. In nucleotides, the CDR3 is TGTGCCAGCAGTTTAAGACCGGACAGGGGGCTAATTAATTCACCCCTCCACTTT. Protein sequence: CASSLRPDRGLINSPLHF.

The genes are TRBV7-7 and TRBJ1-1; D not certain. Trimming removed 5 bases at V and 7 bases at J, with 14 bases between. Germline-derived CDR1 and CDR2 are SSHAT and FNYEAQ (reference sequence). The CDR3 consists of 13 residues. The CDR3 here is CASSPWEEGEAFF. CDR3 DNA sequence: TGTGCCAGCAGCCCCTGGGAGGAGGGTGAAGCTTTCTTT.

A word on this clone: Other DNA sequences of this sample code for an identical CDR3. The rearrangement joins TRBV5-4 to TRBJ2-5; 11 positions match TRBD2. This CDR3 contains 16 residues. Germline lookup yields CDR1 SGHNT and CDR2 YYREEE (reference sequence). V was clipped by 0 bases and J by 3 bases; unmatched bases: 4. CDR3 nucleotide sequence: TGTGCCAGCAGCTTGGGTGGTAGCGGGAGGGAAGAGACCCAGTACTTC. Translated: CASSLGGSGREETQYF.

The V call is TRBV19, the J call TRBJ1-1; D remains unclear. CDR3 length: 14 amino acids. Germline CDR1 is LNHDA and CDR2 is SQIVND (reference sequence). Trimming left V 5 bases short and J 3 bases short, with 13 bases between. CDR3 in DNA: TGTGCCAGTAGTCTCGGCGCGGTGGACACTGAAGCTTTCTTT. Protein sequence: CASSLGAVDTEAFF.

The rearrangement uses TRBV10-3 and TRBJ2-1; 16 bases are shared with TRBD2. CDR3 length equals 15 residues. V lost 0 bases to trimming and J lost 10 bases; unmatched junction nucleotides: 0. Germline values: CDR1 ENHRY, CDR2 SYGVKD. The CDR3 DNA follows: TGTGCCATCAGTGAGTCGGGACTAGCGGGAGGGGAGCAGTTCTTC. It codes for CAISESGLAGGEQFF.

V is TRBV5-4 and J is TRBJ1-1; tentatively, D is TRBD1 (6 bases). Germline CDR1 SGHNT, CDR2 YYREEE (reference sequence). The CDR3 loop spans 14 amino acids. The ends were cut back, 3 bases at V and 4 bases at J, with 13 bases in the middle. The CDR3, as DNA: TGTGCCAGCAGCTCCCAGGGGATAGGCACTGAAGCTTTCTTT. Its translation is CASSSQGIGTEAFF.